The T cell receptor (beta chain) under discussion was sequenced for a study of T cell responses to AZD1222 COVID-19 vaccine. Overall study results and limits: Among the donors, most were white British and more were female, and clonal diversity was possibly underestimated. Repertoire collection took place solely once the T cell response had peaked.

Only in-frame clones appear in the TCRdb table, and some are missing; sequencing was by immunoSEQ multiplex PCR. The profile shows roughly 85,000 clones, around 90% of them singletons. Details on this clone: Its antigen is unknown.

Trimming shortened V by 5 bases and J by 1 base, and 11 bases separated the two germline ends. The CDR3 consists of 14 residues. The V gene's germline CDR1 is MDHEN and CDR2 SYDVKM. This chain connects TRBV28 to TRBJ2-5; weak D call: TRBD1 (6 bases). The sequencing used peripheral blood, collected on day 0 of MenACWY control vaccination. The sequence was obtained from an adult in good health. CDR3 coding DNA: TGTGCCAGCAGTCGCGACAGGACCCAAGAGACCCAGTACTTC. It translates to CASSRDRTQETQYF.